These 29 T cell receptor beta chains were all obtained from the same sample, sequenced in a study of shared clonotypes between healthy human individuals. Clones were read by immunoSEQ multiplex PCR, and TCRdb kept only the in-frame ones, dropping some. This table holds 2 million to 2.5 million clones, under 97% found once. The sequenced material came from naive CD4+ T cells sorted from blood. The subset is: CD45RA+ positively selected. These TCRs come from a man aged 18 to 35 in good health.

V gene TRBV9 combines with J gene TRBJ2-2; 7 bases map to TRBD1. J lost 7 bases, V lost 4 bases, and 7 bases had no gene match. From germline, CDR1 is SGDLS and CDR2 YYNGEE. The CDR3 has 14 residues. CDR3 DNA: TGTGCCAGCAGCCCTACAGGGGTTTTCGGGGAGCTGTTTTTT. Amino acid sequence: CASSPTGVFGELFF. The full variable domain, completed using reference TRBV9 and TRBJ2-2, is DSGVTQTPKHLITATGQRVTLRCSPRSGDLSVYWYQQSLDQGLQFLIQYYNGEERAKGNILERFSAQQFPDLHSELNLSSLELGDSALYFCASSPTGVFGELFFGEGSRLTVL.

The chain employs TRBV6-5 and TRBJ1-1; D not resolved. V dropped 6 bases and J dropped 3 bases, with 14 bases sitting between them. Germline CDR1 is MNHEY and CDR2 is SVGAGI. The length of the CDR3 is 14 residues. The CDR3 sequence: CASRPPDGHTEAFF. In nucleotides, the CDR3 is TGTGCCAGCAGGCCACCGGACGGTCACACTGAAGCTTTCTTT.

The chain has TRBV7-8 and TRBJ1-1, with a possible D match to TRBD1 (6 bases). V lost 0 bases and J 0 bases, leaving 11 bases between the germline ends. From germline, CDR1 is SGHVS and CDR2 FQNEAQ. This CDR3 has 16 amino acids. The DNA for the CDR3 is TGTGCCAGCAGCTTAGCGCAGGCAGGGGTGAACACTGAAGCTTTCTTT. It translates to CASSLAQAGVNTEAFF.

The chain joins TRBV28 to TRBJ2-3; 9 positions match TRBD2. Germline V gene data show CDR1 as MDHEN and CDR2 as SYDVKM. The CDR3 extends over 17 amino acids. Germline trimming cut 2 bases from V and 2 bases from J; bases unmatched to any gene: 8. CDR3 loop: CASSLAGSGGSTDTQYF. CDR3 sequence (DNA): TGTGCCAGCAGTTTAGCGGGTAGCGGGGGTTCCACAGATACGCAGTATTTT.

The chain couples TRBV4-2 to TRBJ2-5, with D unresolved. There are 14 residues in the CDR3. V was clipped by 1 base and J by 5 bases, with 11 bases between them. Per germline, CDR1 LGHNA and CDR2 YNFKEQ. The CDR3 region is CASSQAPQEETQYF. CDR3 in DNA: TGTGCCAGCAGCCAAGCCCCTCAGGAGGAGACCCAGTACTTC.

V usage is TRBV7-6 and J usage is TRBJ1-5; 9 positions agree with TRBD1. Germline V CDR1 and CDR2: SGHVS, FNYEAQ. Trimming took 5 bases from V and 1 from J; bases not matched to a gene: 12. This CDR3 comprises 18 residues. The CDR3 DNA reads as TGTGCCAGCAGCCTGGGACAGGGTGGAGGGGCAAGCAATCAGCCCCAGCATTTT. This translates into CASSLGQGGGASNQPQHF.

V usage is TRBV5-1 and J usage is TRBJ1-2; 7 bases line up with TRBD1. V gave up 0 bases and J gave up 2 bases; unmatched junction bases: 10. Looked up from germline, CDR1 is SGHRS and CDR2 is YFSETQ. CDR3 length equals 17 residues. CDR3 in amino acids: CASSLGRTGDLNYGYTF. CDR3 DNA sequence: TGCGCCAGCAGCTTGGGCAGGACAGGAGACCTGAACTATGGCTACACCTTC. Full variable domain (missing parts from reference TRBV5-1 and TRBJ1-2): KAGVTQTPRYLIKTRGQQVTLSCSPISGHRSVSWYQQTPGQGLQFLFEYFSETQRNKGNFPGRFSGRQFSNSRSEMNVSTLELGDSALYLCASSLGRTGDLNYGYTFGSGTRLTVV.

The gene calls are TRBV30 and TRBJ1-2, with 10 bases that match TRBD1. Germline loops: CDR1 GTSNPN, CDR2 SVGIG (reference sequence). This CDR3 is 14 amino acids long. The V and J ends lost 0 bases and 8 bases, in that order; junction bases with no gene match: 6. CDR3 sequence (DNA): TGTGCCTGGAGTGTACAGGGGACAGGGGAAGGCTACACCTTC. Translating gives CAWSVQGTGEGYTF.

This chain links TRBV5-1 with TRBJ2-3; D call uncertain. This CDR3 has 12 amino acids. Germline values: CDR1 SGHRS, CDR2 YFSETQ. V was clipped by 4 bases and J by 6 bases, with 9 bases between them. For the CDR3, the DNA is TGCGCCAGCAGCCCCTTAGTTGATACGCAGTATTTT. Protein sequence: CASSPLVDTQYF. The whole variable domain, filled in from reference TRBV5-1 and TRBJ2-3, reads KAGVTQTPRYLIKTRGQQVTLSCSPISGHRSVSWYQQTPGQGLQFLFEYFSETQRNKGNFPGRFSGRQFSNSRSEMNVSTLELGDSALYLCASSPLVDTQYFGPGTRLTVL.

This clone was observed once. The rearrangement links TRBV18 to TRBJ1-6; D is ambiguous. The V gene lost 0 bases and the J gene lost 5 bases, with 8 bases spanning the gap. This CDR3 spans 15 amino acids. Germline assignment: CDR1 KGHSH and CDR2 LQKENI. The DNA for the CDR3 is TGTGCCAGCTCACCACCGCTTGGGGATAATTCACCCCTCCACTTT. The encoded protein is CASSPPLGDNSPLHF.

As concerns this clone: A junction end diverges from the germline sequence, so it may reflect a read error. V gene TRBV18 combines with J gene TRBJ1-5, with D unclear. The CDR3 extends over 13 amino acids. Germline loops: CDR1 KGHSH, CDR2 LQKENI. In DNA form, the CDR3 reads TGTGCCAGCTCACCGGCCCATCCCCAGCCCCGGCATTTT. It specifies CASSPAHPQPRHF. Variable domain in full (rest from reference TRBV18 and TRBJ1-5): NAGVMQNPRHLVRRRGQEARLRCSPMKGHSHVYWYRQLPEEGLKFMVYLQKENIIDESGMPKERFSAEFPKEGPSILRIQQVVRGDSAAYFCASSPAHPQPRHFGDGTRLSIL.

The chain couples TRBV29-1 to TRBJ2-3; 9 bases are shared with TRBD1. Trimming took 4 bases from V and 1 from J; bases not matched to a gene: 3. Germline lookup yields CDR1 SQVTM and CDR2 ANQGSEA. The CDR3 has 14 residues. The CDR3 reads CSVAGQGRTDTQYF. CDR3 DNA: TGCAGCGTTGCGGGACAGGGCCGCACAGATACGCAGTATTTT.

The chain recombines TRBV27 with TRBJ1-6; D may be TRBD1 (6 bases). The CDR3 has 15 residues. V lost 5 bases and J lost 13, with 21 bases in between. The germline V gene encodes CDR1 MNHEY and CDR2 SMNVEV (reference sequence). CDR3 region: CASSPATGGESPLHF. The CDR3 DNA follows: TGTGCCAGCAGTCCCGCGACAGGTGGGGAAAGCCCCCTCCACTTT.

The CDR3 sequence is CATSSGRSQFF. The CDR3 region has the DNA TGTGCCACCAGCAGTGGACGGTCCCAGTTCTTC. The rearrangement joins TRBV15 to TRBJ2-1; D gene unclear. V was pared by 3 bases and J by 13 bases, with 10 bases between. CDR1 is LNHNV, CDR2 YYDKDF, per germline (reference sequence). The CDR3 has 11 residues.

The rearrangement links TRBV5-1 to TRBJ1-5, with D unclear. This CDR3 contains 15 residues. V lost 0 bases and J 5 bases, leaving 12 bases between the germline ends. Germline V lookup: CDR1 SGHRS, CDR2 YFSETQ. CDR3 bases: TGCGCCAGCAGCTTGGATGGCGGACCGTATCAGCCCCAGCATTTT. Translated: CASSLDGGPYQPQHF.

The chain employs TRBV5-1 and TRBJ1-1; D ambiguous. The V end was cut by 2 bases, the J end by 2 bases, with 10 bases between. The germline V gene has CDR1 SGHRS and CDR2 YFSETQ. This CDR3 contains 14 residues. The CDR3 loop reads CASSFDNSNTEAFF. The CDR3 bases are TGCGCCAGCAGCTTCGATAACTCTAACACTGAAGCTTTCTTT.

J is TRBJ1-2 and V is TRBV15; no reliable D call. The CDR3 is 15 amino acids. With 1 base removed from V and 5 bases from J, the gap between germline ends came to 14 bases. Germline lookup yields CDR1 LNHNV and CDR2 YYDKDF (reference sequence). The CDR3 bases are TGTGCCACCAGCAGAGCCACGGGATCCGGATATGGCTACACCTTC. The encoded protein is CATSRATGSGYGYTF. Together with reference TRBV15 and TRBJ1-2, the CDR3 gives the full variable domain: DAMVIQNPRYQVTQFGKPVTLSCSQTLNHNVMYWYQQKSSQAPKLLFHYYDKDFNNEADTPDNFQSRRPNTSFCFLDIRSPGLGDTAMYLCATSRATGSGYGYTFGSGTRLTVV.

The rearrangement uses TRBV28 and TRBJ1-5, with 7 bases that match TRBD1. Unmatched junction bases numbered 8, after V lost 5 bases and J lost 4 bases. This CDR3 region has 15 residues. Germline V gene sequence: CDR1 MDHEN, CDR2 SYDVKM. DNA for the CDR3: TGTGCCAGCAGTACGACAGGGACGGGAAATCAGCCCCAGCATTTT. This sequence encodes CASSTTGTGNQPQHF.

The genes are TRBV19 and TRBJ2-7, with TRBD2 matching over 7 bases. V was clipped by 4 bases and J by 2 bases; unmatched bases: 5. The CDR3 has 14 residues. Per germline, CDR1 LNHDA and CDR2 SQIVND (reference sequence). CDR3 nucleotide sequence: TGTGCCAGTAGTAGTCCTAGCGGTACCTACGAGCAGTACTTC. Residues: CASSSPSGTYEQYF.

The V gene is TRBV6-1, the J gene TRBJ1-3, with D possibly matching TRBD1 (6 bases). CDR1 is MNHNS and CDR2 is SASEGT in the germline V gene. Trimming pared 8 bases from V and 4 bases from J, leaving 18 bases between. This CDR3 has 15 amino acids. This chain's CDR3 is CASSPGGLGGNTIYF. DNA of the CDR3: TGTGCCAGCTCCCCCGGGGGGCTAGGAGGAAACACCATATATTTT.

This clone was recorded only once. The gene calls are TRBV30 and TRBJ2-1, with 7 bases fitting TRBD2. Germline CDR1 reads GTSNPN; CDR2 reads SVGIG (reference sequence). This CDR3 comprises 12 residues. J was trimmed by 4 bases and V by 4 bases; bases with no gene match: 1. CDR3 region: CAWTREYNEQFF. CDR3 coding DNA: TGTGCCTGGACGCGGGAGTACAATGAGCAGTTCTTC.

This sequence joins TRBV27 and TRBJ1-5, with a weak D call TRBD1 (6 bases). The germline V gene has CDR1 MNHEY and CDR2 SMNVEV (reference sequence). V shed 8 bases and J shed 6 bases, with 26 bases lying between them. The CDR3 is made up of 17 amino acids. CDR3 coding DNA: TGTGCCAGCGGGTTCACCCGGGGGGAGGTAGGGGGTCAGCCCCAGCATTTT. Its protein product is CASGFTRGEVGGQPQHF.

The chain couples TRBV28 to TRBJ2-6, with 7 bases fitting TRBD1. The CDR3 length is 15 residues. J lost 2 bases, V lost 5 bases, and 3 bases had no gene match. CDR1 and CDR2 from the germline V gene are MDHEN and SYDVKM. For the CDR3, the DNA is TGTGCCAGCAGTACCACAGGGGCTGGGGCCAACGTCCTGACTTTC. Translating gives CASSTTGAGANVLTF. Filled out from reference TRBV28 and TRBJ2-6, the complete variable domain reads DVKVTQSSRYLVKRTGEKVFLECVQDMDHENMFWYRQDPGLGLRLIYFSYDVKMKEKGDIPEGYSVSREKKERFSLILESASTNQTSMYLCASSTTGAGANVLTFGAGSRLTVL.

V usage is TRBV6-5 and J usage is TRBJ2-3, with D unresolved. The V and J ends lost 6 bases and 1 base respectively, with 11 bases between them. The length of the CDR3 is 14 residues. Looked up from germline, CDR1 is MNHEY and CDR2 is SVGAGI. CDR3 nucleotides: TGTGCCAGCAGGGGGATTTTGGGCACAGATACGCAGTATTTT. It codes for CASRGILGTDTQYF.

CDR3 DNA: TGTGCCAGCAGGGCGGCGGGCTATGGCTACACCTTC. Translating gives CASRAAGYGYTF. The J gene is TRBJ1-2, the V gene TRBV28; D not certain. The germline V gene has CDR1 MDHEN and CDR2 SYDVKM. The CDR3 extends over 12 amino acids. V was pared by 6 bases and J by 4 bases, with 9 bases between.

The rearrangement uses TRBV30 and TRBJ2-6, with D hard to call. In germline, CDR1 is GTSNPN, CDR2 SVGIG (reference sequence). This CDR3 comprises 16 residues. V was cut by 3 bases and J by 4 bases, with 16 bases left in between. The CDR3 DNA sequence: TGTGCCTGGAGCGCCCTGAGTATTGCAGGGGCCAACGTCCTGACTTTC. As protein: CAWSALSIAGANVLTF.

The chain employs TRBV6-1 and TRBJ1-1; tentatively, D is TRBD1 (6 bases). The CDR3 runs to 15 residues. Germline V CDR1 and CDR2: MNHNS, SASEGT. Trimming left V 1 base short and J 3 bases short, with 12 bases between. Written as DNA, the CDR3 is TGTGCCAGCAGTGAAGAGGGCAGGGGATACACTGAAGCTTTCTTT. Translated, it gives CASSEEGRGYTEAFF.

The chain has TRBV2 and TRBJ2-5; 9 nucleotides align to TRBD2. Unmatched junction bases numbered 15, after V lost 5 bases and J lost 5 bases. Per germline, CDR1 SNHLY and CDR2 FYNNEI. The CDR3 extends over 17 amino acids. This chain's CDR3 is CASSRTQLGLARETQYF. The CDR3, as DNA: TGTGCCAGCAGTAGGACGCAATTGGGACTAGCAAGGGAGACCCAGTACTTC.

J is TRBJ1-6 and V is TRBV27, with D possibly TRBD1 on 5 matching bases. V was trimmed by 6 bases and J by 8 bases, leaving 17 bases between them. The CDR3 extends over 15 amino acids. The germline V gene encodes CDR1 MNHEY and CDR2 SMNVEV (reference sequence). CDR3 in amino acids: CASRNEGTAHSPLHF. The CDR3 DNA reads as TGTGCCAGCAGAAACGAGGGGACTGCTCATTCACCCCTCCACTTT.